The rows below give T cell receptor beta chains drawn from one sample of a study of regulatory T cells in long-lasting Graves disease. Each CDR3 protein is one row after TCRdb ran MiXCR on the multiplex PCR reads. Here the sample spans over 300,000 distinct CDR3 sequences, 15% being singletons. Material: peripheral blood mononuclear cells (PBMCs), obtained at new diagnosis, from a patient treated with antithyroid drugs. These receptors originate from a female donor with Graves disease. Both conserved end residues are part of each CDR3. The D gene is left open where the match is weak. The size of a clone is reported for some rows only, either as once, few or many, or as a class for expanded clones.

TRBV6-1	TRBD1	many	TRBJ2-6	CASREQGVSSGANVLTF	TGTGCCAGCAGGGAACAGGGGGTGAGCTCTGGGGCCAACGTCCTGACTTTC
TRBV10-1	-	many	TRBJ2-1	CASSDSGVRAYNEQFF	TGCGCCAGCAGTGACTCAGGGGTGCGGGCCTACAATGAGCAGTTCTTC
TRBV2	-	many	TRBJ2-3	CASSATYTQYF	TGTGCCAGCAGTGCGACTTACACGCAGTATTTT
TRBV5-1	TRBD1	many	TRBJ2-7	CASSPTTGGVYEQYF	TGCGCCAGCAGCCCAACGACAGGGGGGGTCTACGAGCAGTACTTC
TRBV2	TRBD2	-	TRBJ2-5	CASRSGGANQYF	TGTGCCAGCAGAAGCGGGGGGGCTAACCAGTACTTC
TRBV6-1	-	many	TRBJ1-4	CASSEPGSKEKLFF	TGTGCCAGCAGTGAGCCCGGATCGAAGGAAAAACTGTTTTTT
TRBV12-3/TRBV12-4	-	many	TRBJ1-6	CASIGTNDNSPLHF	TGTGCCAGCATCGGGACGAACGATAATTCACCCCTCCACTTT
TRBV27	-	few	TRBJ1-5	CASSQGSYSNQPQHF	TGTGCCAGCAGTCAAGGTTCTTATAGCAATCAGCCCCAGCATTTT
TRBV2	TRBD2	-	TRBJ2-1	CASSSQLAGGYNEQFF	TGTGCCAGCAGCAGTCAACTAGCGGGAGGGTACAATGAGCAGTTCTTC
TRBV11-2	-	few	TRBJ1-2	CASSLFGTADYTF	TGTGCCAGCAGCTTATTTGGGACGGCTGACTACACCTTC
TRBV6-2/TRBV6-3	TRBD2	few	TRBJ2-1	CASKRRGGGASGEQFF	TGTGCCAGCAAGCGTAGGGGCGGGGGGGCCTCTGGTGAGCAGTTCTTC
TRBV6-2/TRBV6-3	TRBD1	-	TRBJ1-1	CASSSSLSGTGVEGTEAFF	TGTGCCAGCAGTTCTTCACTTTCCGGGACAGGGGTAGAAGGCACTGAAGCTTTCTTT
TRBV7-2	TRBD1	many	TRBJ1-5	CASSPQGGNQPQHF	TGTGCCAGCAGCCCCCAGGGGGGCAATCAGCCCCAGCATTTT
TRBV5-1	-	many	TRBJ2-7	CASSLWANYEQYF	TGCGCCAGCAGCTTGTGGGCTAACTACGAGCAGTACTTC
TRBV7-2	TRBD1	-	TRBJ2-7	CASSPQGAAYEQYF	TGTGCCAGCAGCCCGCAGGGGGCTGCCTACGAGCAGTACTTC
TRBV2	-	many	TRBJ1-2	CASSELWGLGYTF	TGTGCCAGCAGTGAATTGTGGGGGCTTGGCTACACCTTC
TRBV2	TRBD2	many	TRBJ2-3	CASSGGLAGTDTQYF	TGTGCCAGCAGTGGAGGGCTAGCGGGCACAGATACGCAGTATTTT
TRBV20-1	-	-	TRBJ1-3	CSASQGKVSGNTIYF	TGCAGTGCTTCCCAGGGGAAGGTTTCCGGAAACACCATATATTTT
TRBV7-2	-	many	TRBJ2-5	CASSRDPQETQYF	TGTGCCAGCAGCCGGGACCCGCAAGAGACCCAGTACTTC
TRBV7-3	-	many	TRBJ1-2	CASSPRGGENYGYTF	TGTGCCAGCAGCCCCCGCGGGGGGGAGAACTATGGCTACACCTTC
TRBV29-1	-	many	TRBJ1-2	CSVEVGGSYGYTF	TGCAGCGTTGAGGTCGGAGGGTCCTATGGCTACACCTTC
TRBV18	-	-	TRBJ1-1	CASSPLNPRGDTEAFF	TGTGCCAGCTCACCGCTTAATCCCAGGGGCGACACTGAAGCTTTCTTT
TRBV4-1	-	-	TRBJ2-6	CASSPRERGGLGANVLTF	TGCGCCAGCAGCCCTAGGGAGCGCGGGGGCCTTGGGGCCAACGTCCTGACTTTC
TRBV5-5	-	many	TRBJ1-5	CASSFGGNNQPQHF	TGTGCCAGCAGCTTCGGAGGGAACAATCAGCCCCAGCATTTT
TRBV27	-	many	TRBJ1-1	CASSPLGEVGEAFF	TGTGCCAGCAGCCCCTTAGGGGAAGTAGGGGAAGCTTTCTTT
TRBV3-1	-	-	TRBJ2-1	CASSQDGVPYNEQFF	TGTGCCAGCAGCCAAGATGGTGTTCCCTACAATGAGCAGTTCTTC
TRBV4-2	TRBD1	many	TRBJ1-4	CASSQPGTGEEKLFF	TGTGCCAGCAGCCAGCCCGGGACAGGGGAAGAAAAACTGTTTTTT
TRBV20-1	TRBD2	-	TRBJ2-7	CSAVPGTIYEQYF	TGCAGTGCTGTTCCTGGGACTATATACGAGCAGTACTTC
TRBV5-4	-	-	TRBJ1-1	CASREQTGSEAFF	TGTGCCAGCAGGGAGCAGACAGGCTCTGAAGCTTTCTTT
TRBV29-1	TRBD1	few	TRBJ1-1	CSVNRRQGNTEAFF	TGCAGCGTTAATAGGCGACAGGGAAACACTGAAGCTTTCTTT
TRBV7-2	TRBD1	many	TRBJ2-5	CASSVLQGAWGETQYF	TGTGCCAGCAGCGTCCTACAGGGGGCTTGGGGAGAGACCCAGTACTTC
TRBV12-3/TRBV12-4	-	many	TRBJ2-1	CASSFHREADDEQFF	TGTGCCAGCAGTTTCCACAGGGAGGCGGACGATGAGCAGTTCTTC
TRBV6-1	-	many	TRBJ1-4	CASSQEWQVDEKLFF	TGTGCCAGCAGTCAGGAGTGGCAGGTCGATGAAAAACTGTTTTTT
TRBV12-5	-	many	TRBJ1-4	CASGLGTGKEYDEKLFF	TGTGCTAGTGGTTTGGGAACAGGGAAAGAATACGATGAAAAACTGTTTTTT
TRBV3-1	-	many	TRBJ2-3	CASSQPGLRADTQYF	TGTGCCAGCAGCCAACCGGGACTTCGCGCAGATACGCAGTATTTT
TRBV20-1	TRBD2	many	TRBJ2-7	CSAWGGIGAYEQYF	TGCAGTGCTTGGGGGGGGATAGGGGCCTACGAGCAGTACTTC
TRBV7-2	-	many	TRBJ2-5	CASSLQVVYGNQETQYF	TGTGCCAGCAGCCTCCAGGTTGTATACGGTAACCAAGAGACCCAGTACTTC
TRBV7-9	-	many	TRBJ1-1	CASSFEGMNTEAFF	TGTGCCAGCAGCTTCGAGGGAATGAACACTGAAGCTTTCTTT
TRBV27	-	-	TRBJ1-5	CASSPLQKNQPQHF	TGTGCCAGCAGTCCACTCCAGAAAAATCAGCCCCAGCATTTT
TRBV5-1	-	many	TRBJ2-2	CASAKDGGPLRSPGELFF	TGCGCCAGCGCGAAGGATGGGGGCCCCCTTCGCTCTCCCGGGGAGCTGTTTTTT
TRBV12-3/TRBV12-4	TRBD1	many	TRBJ1-4	CASSRQGTADEKLFF	TGTGCCAGCAGTAGACAGGGAACGGCGGATGAAAAACTGTTTTTT
TRBV20-1	TRBD1	many	TRBJ1-6	CSAEEPGQENNSPLHF	TGCAGTGCCGAGGAGCCTGGACAGGAGAATAATTCACCCCTCCACTTT
TRBV4-3	-	-	TRBJ2-1	CASSHYDEQFF	TGCGCCAGCAGCCATTACGATGAGCAGTTCTTC
TRBV20-1	TRBD1	many	TRBJ2-7	CSARGQGPGPYEQYF	TGCAGTGCTAGAGGACAGGGCCCGGGACCCTACGAGCAGTACTTC
TRBV5-1	-	-	TRBJ2-3	CASSLEGGVADTQYF	TGCGCCAGCAGCTTGGAGGGGGGGGTAGCAGATACGCAGTATTTT
TRBV5-4	TRBD1	many	TRBJ2-7	CASSLEVWGQGAEQYF	TGTGCCAGCAGCTTGGAGGTTTGGGGACAGGGGGCTGAGCAGTACTTC
TRBV27	-	-	TRBJ2-7	CASSLRQVNYEQYF	TGTGCCAGCAGTTTGAGGCAGGTCAACTACGAGCAGTACTTC
TRBV7-2	-	many	TRBJ2-2	CASSLTSGTGELFF	TGTGCCAGCAGCTTAACTTCGGGAACCGGGGAGCTGTTTTTT
TRBV7-2	-	many	TRBJ1-6	CASSLAWESSPLHF	TGTGCCAGCAGCTTAGCCTGGGAATCATCACCCCTCCACTTT
TRBV12-3/TRBV12-4	-	few	TRBJ2-7	CTSSFGGPYEQYF	TGTACCAGCAGTTTCGGCGGACCTTATGAGCAGTACTTC
TRBV10-1	TRBD2	many	TRBJ2-1	CASSESGLGSSEQFF	TGCGCCAGCAGTGAGTCTGGACTAGGGAGTAGTGAGCAGTTCTTC